This is a list of T cell receptor beta chains from one sample in a study of cytomegalovirus exposure and HLA in healthy donors. Produced via immunoSEQ multiplex PCR; TCRdb's table is partial and in-frame only. The sample lists about 190,000 clones, roughly 88% seen once, with about 1.5% in the top ten. Material for sequencing was PBMCs. All receptors come from a woman younger than 35 in good health and CMV-seronegative. The CDR3 runs from the conserved cysteine through the conserved F or W. A D gene is named only where the DNA matches it firmly. Clone size is stated in some rows and not others, as once, few, many or a class when expanded.

clone_size	j_call	v_call	d_call	cdr3_aa	cdr3_nt
once	TRBJ2-1	TRBV18	TRBD2	CASSPISPGLAGYNEQFF	TGTGCCAGCTCACCAATAAGCCCGGGACTAGCAGGGTACAATGAGCAGTTCTTC
-	TRBJ1-1	TRBV14	TRBD1	CASSPGAHRGRKTEAFF	TGTGCCAGCAGCCCAGGGGCCCACAGGGGGCGGAAAACTGAAGCTTTCTTT
-	TRBJ2-7	TRBV9	-	CASRQTVLRVYEQYF	TGTGCCAGCAGACAGACAGTCCTAAGGGTCTACGAGCAGTACTTC
-	TRBJ2-3	TRBV5-1	TRBD2	CASSLDLLAGSTDTQYF	TGCGCCAGCAGCTTGGATCTCCTAGCGGGAAGCACAGATACGCAGTATTTT
-	TRBJ2-5	TRBV5-1	-	CASSSVQETQYF	TGCGCCAGCAGCTCGGTCCAAGAGACCCAGTACTTC
-	TRBJ1-1	TRBV5-1	TRBD1	CASSLAAGGQNPMNTEAFF	TGCGCCAGCAGCTTGGCCGCCGGGGGACAGAATCCTATGAACACTGAAGCTTTCTTT
-	TRBJ1-2	TRBV9	TRBD1	CASSVFVRDSYGYTF	TGTGCCAGCAGCGTATTTGTAAGGGACAGCTATGGCTACACCTTC
-	TRBJ2-1	TRBV14	TRBD2	CASSQDLSLAGVADEQFF	TGTGCCAGCAGCCAAGATCTTAGTCTAGCGGGAGTTGCGGATGAGCAGTTCTTC
-	TRBJ2-6	TRBV19	-	CASSIGQTYSGANVLTF	TGTGCCAGTAGTATAGGGCAGACTTACTCTGGGGCCAACGTCCTGACTTTC
-	TRBJ2-2	TRBV11-2	-	CASSLGRELLGELFF	TGTGCCAGCAGCTTAGGACGGGAGTTGTTGGGGGAGCTGTTTTTT
-	TRBJ2-1	TRBV11-2	TRBD1	CASSLARDRNYNEQFF	TGTGCCAGCAGCTTAGCTCGGGACAGGAACTACAATGAGCAGTTCTTC
few	TRBJ2-1	TRBV10-3	-	CAISDVGTSSDEQFF	TGTGCCATCAGTGACGTTGGGACAAGTAGTGATGAGCAGTTCTTC
-	TRBJ1-2	TRBV19	-	CASSIGGVDGYGYTF	TGTGCCAGTAGTATAGGGGGGGTCGACGGCTATGGCTACACCTTC
-	TRBJ2-2	TRBV28	-	CASSLSANTGELFF	TGTGCCAGCAGTTTGAGTGCGAACACCGGGGAGCTGTTTTTT
-	TRBJ1-5	TRBV7-8	TRBD1	CASSLYRDRGNQPQHF	TGTGCCAGCAGCTTGTACCGGGACAGGGGTAATCAGCCCCAGCATTTT
-	TRBJ1-2	TRBV2	TRBD1	CASATEQGIRDIGIGGYTF	TGTGCCAGCGCTACTGAACAGGGGATCAGGGATATCGGTATAGGTGGCTACACCTTC
-	TRBJ2-3	TRBV2	-	CASRDRDMGDTQYF	TGTGCCAGCAGAGACCGGGACATGGGAGATACGCAGTATTTT
few	TRBJ2-7	TRBV7-9	TRBD1	CASSSPGTDSYEQYF	TGTGCCAGCAGCTCCCCCGGGACAGACTCCTACGAGCAGTACTTC
-	TRBJ1-1	TRBV10-1	-	CASSLSMNTEAFF	TGCGCCAGCAGTTTGTCTATGAACACTGAAGCTTTCTTT
-	TRBJ2-5	TRBV9	TRBD1	CASSVRRQGPQETQYF	TGTGCCAGCAGCGTACGAAGACAGGGACCACAAGAGACCCAGTACTTC
-	TRBJ2-1	TRBV6-6	-	CASSPGRLNHNEQFF	TGTGCCAGCAGCCCAGGTAGGCTGAATCACAATGAGCAGTTCTTC
-	TRBJ1-2	TRBV11-2	-	CASSLDARGARQGYGYTF	TGTGCCAGCAGCTTAGATGCCCGGGGGGCGAGGCAGGGCTATGGCTACACCTTC
-	TRBJ2-1	TRBV5-1	TRBD2	CASSPSGSDEQFF	TGCGCCAGCAGCCCCAGCGGGAGTGATGAGCAGTTCTTC
few	TRBJ1-1	TRBV20-1	-	CSARQETEAFF	TGCAGTGCTAGGCAGGAAACTGAAGCTTTCTTT
-	TRBJ2-3	TRBV14	-	CASSLWGREQRITDTQYF	TGTGCCAGCAGCCTATGGGGCCGGGAGCAGAGAATCACAGATACGCAGTATTTT
-	TRBJ2-2	TRBV12-5	TRBD1	CASGLGQGADTGELFF	TGTGCTAGTGGTTTGGGACAGGGGGCGGACACCGGGGAGCTGTTTTTT
-	TRBJ1-2	TRBV25-1	TRBD1	CASSEDDRGVYGYTF	TGTGCCAGCAGTGAGGATGACAGGGGGGTCTATGGCTACACCTTC
once	TRBJ2-5	TRBV5-6	-	CASTRTEWETQYF	TGTGCCAGCACCCGGACAGAATGGGAGACCCAGTACTTC
-	TRBJ1-2	TRBV5-1	-	CASKSGSPVVTYGYTF	TGCGCCAGCAAATCGGGATCTCCTGTCGTGACGTATGGCTACACCTTC
-	TRBJ1-2	TRBV6-1	-	CASSAGTNYGYTF	TGTGCCAGCAGTGCGGGGACAAACTATGGCTACACCTTC
-	TRBJ1-1	TRBV7-9	TRBD1	CASSFTQGGYTEAFF	TGTGCCAGCAGCTTCACACAGGGGGGTTATACTGAAGCTTTCTTT
-	TRBJ2-7	TRBV5-3	TRBD2	CARSLAGGPREQYF	TGTGCCAGAAGCCTAGCGGGGGGGCCGAGGGAGCAGTACTTC
-	TRBJ2-5	TRBV9	TRBD1	CASSGTDRGRKTQYF	TGTGCCAGCAGCGGAACGGACAGGGGGCGAAAGACCCAGTACTTC
-	TRBJ1-2	TRBV28	TRBD1	CASETSDRGPGGYTF	TGTGCCAGCGAGACGTCGGACAGGGGGCCGGGTGGCTACACCTTC
-	TRBJ2-1	TRBV7-7	-	CASSAQGSSYNEQFF	TGTGCCAGCAGCGCCCAGGGGAGCTCCTACAATGAGCAGTTCTTC
-	TRBJ2-7	TRBV19	-	CASRGGTKAYEQYF	TGTGCCAGTAGGGGGGGGACAAAGGCCTACGAGCAGTACTTC
-	TRBJ1-3	TRBV5-1	-	CASTPDSFGNTIYF	TGCGCCAGCACCCCGGACAGTTTCGGAAACACCATATATTTT
once	TRBJ2-3	TRBV7-2	TRBD2	CASSRTSGIVDTQYF	TGTGCCAGCAGCCGGACTAGCGGGATTGTAGATACGCAGTATTTT
-	TRBJ2-3	TRBV2	TRBD2	CASSEARGLAGGPYTQYF	TGTGCCAGCAGTGAAGCGCGGGGACTAGCGGGAGGGCCTTATACGCAGTATTTT
-	TRBJ2-2	TRBV27	TRBD2	CASSTSGGNTGELFF	TGTGCCAGCAGCACTAGCGGGGGGAACACCGGGGAGCTGTTTTTT
-	TRBJ2-2	TRBV5-1	TRBD2	CASTLGLAGNTGELFF	TGCGCCAGCACCCTGGGACTAGCGGGAAACACCGGGGAGCTGTTTTTT
-	TRBJ1-2	TRBV19	TRBD1	CASSRGTGRPHYGYTF	TGTGCCAGTAGTAGAGGGACAGGGAGGCCTCACTATGGCTACACCTTC
-	TRBJ2-3	TRBV6-6	TRBD1	CASSSGTGSTDTQYF	TGTGCCAGCAGCTCCGGGACAGGGAGCACAGATACGCAGTATTTT
-	TRBJ2-1	TRBV19	-	CASSTAGGGEQFF	TGTGCCAGTAGTACCGCAGGGGGAGGTGAGCAGTTCTTC
once	TRBJ2-1	TRBV5-1	TRBD2	CASSLGLAGLSSYNEQFF	TGCGCCAGCAGCTTGGGATTAGCGGGGCTTAGCTCCTACAATGAGCAGTTCTTC